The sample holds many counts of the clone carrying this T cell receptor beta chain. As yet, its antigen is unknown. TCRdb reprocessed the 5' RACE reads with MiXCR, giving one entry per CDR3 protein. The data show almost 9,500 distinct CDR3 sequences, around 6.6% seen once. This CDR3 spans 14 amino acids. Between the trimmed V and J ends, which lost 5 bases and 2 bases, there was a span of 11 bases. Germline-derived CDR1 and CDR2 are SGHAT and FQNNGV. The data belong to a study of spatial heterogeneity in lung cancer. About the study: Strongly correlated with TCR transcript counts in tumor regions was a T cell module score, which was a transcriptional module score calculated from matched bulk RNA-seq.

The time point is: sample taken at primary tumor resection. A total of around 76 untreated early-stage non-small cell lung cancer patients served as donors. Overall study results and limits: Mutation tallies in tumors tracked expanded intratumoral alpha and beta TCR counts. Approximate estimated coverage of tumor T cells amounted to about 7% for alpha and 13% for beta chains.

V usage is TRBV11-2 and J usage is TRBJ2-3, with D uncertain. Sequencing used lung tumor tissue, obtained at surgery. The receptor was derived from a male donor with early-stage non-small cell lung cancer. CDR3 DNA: TGTGCCAGCAGCCTCGGACGGCTCACAGATACGCAGTATTTT. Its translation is CASSLGRLTDTQYF. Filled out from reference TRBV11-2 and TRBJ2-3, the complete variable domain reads EAGVAQSPRYKIIEKRQSVAFWCNPISGHATLYWYQQILGQGPKLLIQFQNNGVVDDSQLPKDRFSAERLKGVDSTLKIQPAKLEDSAVYLCASSLGRLTDTQYFGPGTRLTVL.